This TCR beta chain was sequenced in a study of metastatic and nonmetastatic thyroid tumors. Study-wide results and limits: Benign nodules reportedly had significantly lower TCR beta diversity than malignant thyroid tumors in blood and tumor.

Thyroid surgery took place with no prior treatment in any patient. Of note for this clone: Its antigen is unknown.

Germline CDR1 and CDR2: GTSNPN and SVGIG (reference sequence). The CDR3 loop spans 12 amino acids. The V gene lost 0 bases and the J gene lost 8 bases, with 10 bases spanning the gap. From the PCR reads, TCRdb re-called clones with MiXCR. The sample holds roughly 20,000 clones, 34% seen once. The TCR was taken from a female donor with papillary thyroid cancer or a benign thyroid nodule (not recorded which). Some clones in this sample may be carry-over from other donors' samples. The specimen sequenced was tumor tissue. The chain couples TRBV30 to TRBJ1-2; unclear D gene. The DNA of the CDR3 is TGTGCCTGGAGTGTACCTATTAGAGGCTACACCTTC. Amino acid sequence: CAWSVPIRGYTF.